The 26 T cell receptor beta chains in this list originate from one sample, sequenced in a study of memory CD4+ T cells and cytomegalovirus serostatus. Single viable CD3+CD4+CD8-CD45RO+ cells were sorted as the memory CD4+ T cells. Produced via immunoSEQ multiplex PCR; TCRdb's table is partial and in-frame only. The table records about 27,000 clones, about three quarters of them present only once. Sample: memory CD4+ T cells from blood. These receptors originate from an adult in good health and CMV-seronegative.

V gene TRBV18 combines with J gene TRBJ1-1; D is unresolved. The CDR3 consists of 12 residues. CDR1 KGHSH and CDR2 LQKENI come from the germline V gene. Trimming shortened V by 2 bases and J by 11 bases, and 12 bases separated the two germline ends. DNA for the CDR3: TGTGCCAGCTCACCATCAGAAAGAATGGCTTTCTTT. The encoded protein is CASSPSERMAFF.

V and J are TRBV7-2 and TRBJ1-1, with 9 positions matching TRBD1. The CDR3 covers 12 residues. V shed 8 bases, J shed 11 bases, and the junction held 9 bases outside the gene matches. Germline loops: CDR1 SGHTA, CDR2 FQGNSA. CDR3 residues: CASQQGAAGAFF. The CDR3 DNA reads as TGTGCCAGCCAACAGGGGGCGGCCGGCGCTTTCTTT.

This rearrangement joins TRBV19 to TRBJ1-5, with D perhaps TRBD1 (5 bases). CDR1 is LNHDA, CDR2 SQIVND, per germline (reference sequence). Trimming removed 7 bases at V and 6 bases at J, with 16 bases between. This CDR3 spans 14 amino acids. CDR3 region: CASTWAGGTQPQHF. CDR3 in DNA: TGTGCCAGTACCTGGGCGGGGGGTACTCAGCCCCAGCATTTT.

This clone was detected once. The genes are TRBV19 and TRBJ1-4; 9 positions agree with TRBD1. The CDR3 covers 14 residues. The V gene's germline CDR1 is LNHDA and CDR2 SQIVND (reference sequence). Trimming removed 6 bases from V and 7 bases from J; junction bases left unmatched: 6. Here the CDR3 reads CASSNRGRVEKLFF. CDR3 bases: TGTGCCAGTAGCAACAGGGGGCGCGTTGAAAAACTGTTTTTT. The full variable domain, in which reference TRBV19 and TRBJ1-4 provide the parts outside the CDR3, is DGGITQSPKYLFRKEGQNVTLSCEQNLNHDAMYWYRQDPGQGLRLIYYSQIVNDFQKGDIAEGYSVSREKKESFPLTVTSAQKNPTAFYLCASSNRGRVEKLFFGSGTQLSVL.

The chain combines TRBV19 with TRBJ2-1; D uncertain. The CDR3 has 13 amino acids. CDR1 and CDR2 from the germline V gene are LNHDA and SQIVND (reference sequence). Trimming removed 5 bases at V and 4 bases at J, with 9 bases between. The CDR3: CASSPPTYNEQFF. DNA of the CDR3: TGTGCCAGTAGTCCCCCCACGTACAATGAGCAGTTCTTC.

This chain links TRBV2 with TRBJ1-5; perhaps TRBD1 as D (6 bases). The V gene's germline CDR1 is SNHLY and CDR2 FYNNEI. V lost 6 bases to trimming and J lost 1 base, with 10 bases between them. CDR3 length: 14 residues. The CDR3 spells CASSYRVSNQPQHF. The CDR3 coding sequence is TGTGCCAGCAGCTACAGGGTGAGCAATCAGCCCCAGCATTTT.

This chain joins TRBV7-3 and TRBJ2-5; weak D call: TRBD1 (6 bases). V was cut by 5 bases and J by 5 bases, with 15 bases left in between. The CDR3 is 14 amino acids. Germline V gene data show CDR1 as SGHTA and CDR2 as FQGTGA. Here the CDR3 DNA reads TGTGCCAGCAGCCCCGAGGGGGAATACGAGACCCAGTACTTC. This encodes CASSPEGEYETQYF.

V is TRBV7-2 and J is TRBJ1-3; D is unresolved. The CDR3 contains 13 residues. Germline V gene data show CDR1 as SGHTA and CDR2 as FQGNSA. V dropped 5 bases and J dropped 4 bases, with 9 bases sitting between them. The CDR3 coding sequence is TGTGCCAGCAGCCGGACTCACGGAAACACCATATATTTT. This sequence encodes CASSRTHGNTIYF.

This clone was detected a few times. The chain carries TRBV7-2 and TRBJ1-5, with D maybe TRBD1 (5 bases). This CDR3 comprises 14 residues. V was pared by 4 bases and J by 5 bases, with 12 bases between. From germline, CDR1 is SGHTA and CDR2 FQGNSA. The chain's CDR3 is CASSSRGLHQPQHF. The CDR3 nucleotides are TGTGCCAGCAGCTCTAGGGGTCTTCATCAGCCCCAGCATTTT.

The chain is built from TRBV5-5 and TRBJ1-1; TRBD1 is a possible D gene (5 bases). V dropped 4 bases and J dropped 1 base, with 11 bases sitting between them. CDR3 length: 14 residues. CDR1 is SGHKS, CDR2 YYEKEE, per germline (reference sequence). Written as DNA, the CDR3 is TGTGCCAGCAGCCCGCTGGGGGGGAACACTGAAGCTTTCTTT. It yields the protein CASSPLGGNTEAFF.

This clone was picked up a small number of times. V and J are TRBV19 and TRBJ1-2; 7 positions agree with TRBD1. The germline V gene encodes CDR1 LNHDA and CDR2 SQIVND (reference sequence). After removal of 9 bases from V and 8 bases from J, the junction contained 9 bases not matched to a gene. There are 12 residues in the CDR3. The CDR3 DNA reads as TGTGCCAGCACCGACAGGGAAAAGGGCTACACCTTC. Its protein is CASTDREKGYTF.

The chain employs TRBV11-2 and TRBJ1-2, with D perhaps TRBD1 (5 bases). This CDR3 is 16 amino acids long. Germline CDR1 and CDR2: SGHAT and FQNNGV. Trimming took 10 bases from V and 2 from J, leaving 23 bases between them. CDR3 in amino acids: CATAVGSGTANYGYTF. In DNA form, the CDR3 reads TGTGCCACCGCGGTTGGTAGCGGGACGGCGAACTATGGCTACACCTTC.

The chain combines TRBV7-2 with TRBJ1-1; D may be TRBD1 (5 bases). There are 14 residues in the CDR3. V was clipped by 4 bases and J by 1 base, with 10 bases between them. Germline CDR1 and CDR2: SGHTA and FQGNSA. CDR3 nucleotide sequence: TGTGCCAGCAGCTCGACCACAGGGAACACTGAAGCTTTCTTT. Encoded protein: CASSSTTGNTEAFF.

This clone was seen a single time. V usage is TRBV7-2 and J usage is TRBJ2-1; weak D call: TRBD2 (5 bases). CDR1 is SGHTA and CDR2 is FQGNSA in the germline V gene. This CDR3 contains 14 residues. Trimming removed 3 bases from V and 1 base from J, with 7 bases in between. The CDR3 DNA is TGTGCCAGCAGCTTCCCGGGGTCCTACAATGAGCAGTTCTTC. Its translation is CASSFPGSYNEQFF.

The CDR3 region has the DNA TGTGCCAGCAGCAGAATCTTACAGCGCTTCCATGAGCAGTTCTTC. Its translation is CASSRILQRFHEQFF. V gene TRBV21-1 combines with J gene TRBJ2-1. TRBV21-1 is a listed pseudogene. This CDR3 has 15 residues.

CDR3 coding DNA: TGTGCCAGCAGCTCAGGGGGGAGTGAAGCTTTCTTT. Translation gives CASSSGGSEAFF. The chain carries TRBV11-3 and TRBJ1-1, with 7 bases that match TRBD1. The CDR3 extends over 12 amino acids. J gave up 7 bases and V 4 bases, and 3 bases lay outside the gene matches. Germline V gene sequence: CDR1 SGHNT, CDR2 YENEEA.

This chain links TRBV7-2 with TRBJ2-7; 12 positions agree with TRBD2. This CDR3 has 16 amino acids. Per germline, CDR1 SGHTA and CDR2 FQGNSA. The J segment lost 2 bases and the V segment lost 1 base, leaving 3 bases of the junction unmatched. CDR3 sequence reads: CASSLEASGGAYEQYF. CDR3 DNA sequence: TGTGCCAGCAGCTTAGAAGCTAGCGGGGGGGCCTACGAGCAGTACTTC.

J is TRBJ2-1 and V is TRBV7-2; D is perhaps TRBD1 or TRBD2 (6 bases each). V was trimmed by 3 bases and J by 4 bases, leaving 13 bases between them. Germline values: CDR1 SGHTA, CDR2 FQGNSA. The CDR3 runs to 15 residues. CDR3 residues: CASSFVGGQYNEQFF. The DNA of the CDR3 is TGTGCCAGCAGCTTTGTCGGGGGCCAGTACAATGAGCAGTTCTTC.

This clone was observed a few times. The CDR3 sequence: CASSYVGVSNQPQHF. The CDR3 bases are TGTGCCAGCAGTTATGTGGGGGTAAGCAATCAGCCCCAGCATTTT. This rearrangement joins TRBV6-6 to TRBJ1-5; D is perhaps TRBD1 (5 bases). In germline, CDR1 is MNHNY, CDR2 SVGAGI (reference sequence). The CDR3 covers 15 residues. V was clipped by 3 bases and J by 1 base, with 10 bases between them.

With regard to this clone: One junction end does not reproduce the germline sequence, and a read error may be involved. CDR3 nucleotide sequence: TGTGCTAGCAGCCCGACAGGGGTGGGCACAGATACGCAGTATTTT. Its protein product is CASSPTGVGTDTQYF. The chain carries TRBV7-7 and TRBJ2-3; 8 bases agree with TRBD1. Germline V lookup: CDR1 SSHAT, CDR2 FNYEAQ (reference sequence). The CDR3 has 15 amino acids.

This clone was seen more than once but under ten times. This chain joins TRBV13 and TRBJ2-7; a possible D gene is TRBD2 (5 bases). Germline-derived CDR1 and CDR2 are PRHDT and FYEKMQ (reference sequence). The V end lost 2 bases, the J end lost 4 bases, and 9 bases lay between the germline ends. This CDR3 has 13 residues. CDR3 loop: CASSLSRGYEQYF. The CDR3 DNA follows: TGTGCCAGCAGCTTAAGTCGGGGTTACGAGCAGTACTTC. The full variable domain, rest sourced from reference TRBV13 and TRBJ2-7, is AAGVIQSPRHLIKEKRETATLKCYPIPRHDTVYWYQQGPGQDPQFLISFYEKMQSDKGSIPDRFSAQQFSDYHSELNMSSLELGDSALYFCASSLSRGYEQYFGPGTRLTVT.

This clone is a singleton in its sample. The chain couples TRBV7-8 to TRBJ2-1, with 9 positions matching TRBD2. Trimming took 5 bases from V and 10 from J; bases not matched to a gene: 9. Germline V CDR1 and CDR2: SGHVS, FQNEAQ. The CDR3 loop spans 14 amino acids. The chain's CDR3 is CASSPRTSEGEQFF. CDR3 coding DNA: TGTGCCAGCAGCCCTCGGACTAGCGAGGGGGAGCAGTTCTTC.

V gene TRBV27 combines with J gene TRBJ2-7; TRBD1 matches 7 bases. The germline gives CDR1 MNHEY, CDR2 SMNVEV (reference sequence). V dropped 8 bases and J dropped 9; count of bases not matched to a gene: 16. The CDR3 extends over 14 amino acids. CDR3 nucleotide sequence: TGTGCCAGCGCCCAGGGACAGAGTCCTGGTGGGCAGTACTTC. Translated: CASAQGQSPGGQYF.

The rearrangement joins TRBV7-2 to TRBJ1-6; D unresolved. Germline values: CDR1 SGHTA, CDR2 FQGNSA. This CDR3 region has 15 residues. V was pared by 5 bases and J by 6 bases, with 14 bases between. This CDR3 reads CASSVGSMSNSPLHF. CDR3 nucleotides: TGTGCCAGCAGCGTCGGGTCGATGAGTAATTCACCCCTCCACTTT.

V and J are TRBV5-4 and TRBJ1-2, with unresolved D. Germline CDR1 is SGHNT and CDR2 is YYREEE (reference sequence). V was clipped by 2 bases and J by 10 bases, with 9 bases between them. This CDR3 contains 11 residues. CDR3 sequence reads: CASSLNRVYTF. The CDR3 DNA follows: TGTGCCAGCAGCTTAAATCGAGTCTACACCTTC.

The chain is built from TRBV5-6 and TRBJ1-1; D not certain. This CDR3 region has 13 residues. V was clipped by 8 bases and J by 1 base, with 12 bases between them. Germline V CDR1 and CDR2: SGHDT, YYEEEE. The DNA of the CDR3 is TGTGCCAGTGCGAGGGAGACGAACACTGAAGCTTTCTTT. It yields the protein CASARETNTEAFF.